The clone carrying this T cell receptor beta chain has just a few counts. Its antigen is unidentified. Extractions gave at least 5 micrograms of total RNA per sample. With a J-beta primer mix and a sample-barcoded 5' primer, a second PCR ran 7 to 11 cycles. Through a template-switch adaptor with 12 random nucleotides, each cDNA molecule received a tag. TCRdb ran MiXCR on the 5' RACE reads and lists one entry per CDR3 protein. Seen here are 780,000 or so distinct CDR3 sequences, approximately 53% observed once, and the top ten hold about a quarter. This sample stems from a study of blood T cells in healthy people across ages. Study observations and caveats: Estimated diversity, derived from one million T cells, was regarded as an underestimate. Donors of long life had a larger count of naive CD4+ cells and greater diversity than aged donors.

Trimming left V 6 bases short and J 0 bases short, with 12 bases between. The CDR3 contains 13 residues. Per germline, CDR1 SQVTM and CDR2 ANQGSEA. This TCR derives from a man aged 40-55 years in good health. J is TRBJ2-7 and V is TRBV29-1, with D unresolved. The sequenced sample consisted of blood. The CDR3 here is CSVQLGSSYEQYF. The CDR3 nucleotides are TGCAGCGTCCAATTGGGAAGCTCCTACGAGCAGTACTTC.